This T cell receptor beta chain was retrieved from a study of T cell repertoires in cytomegalovirus infection. The study, taken as a whole, reports: The ex vivo response was dominated by HLA-C-restricted CMV-specific TCR beta clonotypes.

From the reads, TCRdb called clonotypes with MiXCR, one entry per CDR3 protein. The data contain about 150,000 distinct CDR3 sequences, 23% of them singletons. As to this clonotype: Its cognate antigen is unknown.

Germline V gene sequence: CDR1 SGHDN, CDR2 FVKESK. The V end lost 0 bases, the J end lost 2 bases, and 11 bases lay between the germline ends. The CDR3 runs 15 residues. This rearrangement joins TRBV14 to TRBJ2-7; D tentatively reads TRBD1 or TRBD2 (5 bases each). The TCR sequence derives from a human donor in good health (CMV status not recorded). Some clones in this sample may be carry-over from other donors' samples. Sequenced sample: PBMCs. The CDR3 DNA reads TGTGCCAGCAGCCAAGAGACCGGGACCGCCTACGAGCAGTACTTC. Translating it yields CASSQETGTAYEQYF. Full variable domain (outside the CDR3, taken from reference TRBV14 and TRBJ2-7): EAGVTQFPSHSVIEKGQTVTLRCDPISGHDNLYWYRRVMGKEIKFLLHFVKESKQDESGMPNNRFLAERTGGTYSTLKVQPAELEDSGVYFCASSQETGTAYEQYFGPGTRLTVT.